Following are 26 T cell receptor beta chains from one sample sequenced in a study of shared clonotypes between healthy human individuals (dated by TCRdb to the early 2020s). The protocol used for the library was the immunoSEQ multiplex PCR assay. In its TCRdb copy, this immuneACCESS table keeps in-frame sequences only and misses some clones. Where compared with another copy, unresolved V genes explain less than half of these, and the others have no known cause. Here the sample has approximately 980,000 clones; less than 85% occur a single time. Jointly, the top ten make up roughly 1.5% of the sample. Sample: memory CD4+ T cells sorted from blood. Per the publication, the cell subset or site label means: CD45RA-negative fraction. The receptors were gathered from a man aged 18 to 35 in good health.

V is TRBV13 and J is TRBJ2-7; 8 nucleotides line up with TRBD1. Germline assignment: CDR1 PRHDT and CDR2 FYEKMQ (reference sequence). Germline trimming cut 5 bases from V and 7 bases from J; bases unmatched to any gene: 7. The CDR3 sequence is 13 residues long. The CDR3 protein is CASSLRTGWEQYF. Here the CDR3 DNA reads TGTGCCAGCAGCCTGCGGACAGGGTGGGAGCAGTACTTC.

This clone has only one observation. Other DNA sequences from this sample encode an identical CDR3 as well. The rearrangement joins TRBV27 to TRBJ2-6; D is unresolved. CDR3 length equals 14 residues. V was trimmed by 3 bases and J by 0 bases, leaving 3 bases between them. CDR1 MNHEY and CDR2 SMNVEV come from the germline V gene (reference sequence). The chain's CDR3 is CASSFSSGANVLTF. CDR3 sequence (DNA): TGTGCCAGCAGTTTCAGCTCTGGGGCCAACGTCCTGACTTTC.

This clone was detected once. The chain uses TRBV2 and TRBJ1-6; D perhaps matches TRBD1 (5 bases). The V and J ends lost 2 bases and 14 bases respectively, with 13 bases between them. CDR1 is SNHLY, CDR2 FYNNEI, per germline. The CDR3 runs 13 residues. The CDR3 DNA is TGTGCCAGCAGTGAAAGCCAACGGGGCACCCTCCACTTT. It encodes CASSESQRGTLHF.

V gene TRBV5-1 combines with J gene TRBJ1-1; 10 nucleotides agree with TRBD1. The V and J ends lost 4 bases and 0 bases, in that order; junction bases with no gene match: 6. The CDR3 is made up of 16 amino acids. Per the germline V gene, CDR1 is SGHRS and CDR2 is YFSETQ. CDR3 residues: CASSVGTGALNTEAFF. The CDR3 nucleotides are TGCGCCAGCAGCGTGGGGACAGGGGCTTTGAACACTGAAGCTTTCTTT. Complete variable domain (other parts from reference TRBV5-1 and TRBJ1-1): KAGVTQTPRYLIKTRGQQVTLSCSPISGHRSVSWYQQTPGQGLQFLFEYFSETQRNKGNFPGRFSGRQFSNSRSEMNVSTLELGDSALYLCASSVGTGALNTEAFFGQGTRLTVV.

The CDR3 sequence: CATARGAGYNEQFF. Here the CDR3 DNA reads TGTGCCACTGCTCGGGGGGCCGGCTACAATGAGCAGTTCTTC. The chain recombines TRBV6-5 with TRBJ2-1; D perhaps matches TRBD2 (7 bases). Trimming took 10 bases from V and 3 from J, leaving 16 bases between them. CDR3 length equals 14 residues. Germline values: CDR1 MNHEY, CDR2 SVGAGI.

V gene TRBV9 combines with J gene TRBJ2-5; the D gene is possibly TRBD1 (6 bases). V gave up 0 bases and J gave up 5 bases, with 14 bases separating them. There are 15 residues in the CDR3. Germline CDR1 SGDLS, CDR2 YYNGEE. CDR3 in DNA: TGTGCCAGCAGCGTAGGGCCAGGGGAGTTCGAGACCCAGTACTTC. Translated, it gives CASSVGPGEFETQYF.

The chain couples TRBV4-1 to TRBJ2-1, with 9 nucleotides matching TRBD2. Germline CDR1 reads MGHRA; CDR2 reads YSYEKL. Trimming removed 0 bases from V and 10 bases from J; junction bases left unmatched: 10. The CDR3 consists of 16 residues. The CDR3: CASSQEGTSPVREQFF. The DNA for the CDR3 is TGCGCCAGCAGCCAAGAGGGGACTAGCCCCGTGCGAGAGCAGTTCTTC.

This rearrangement joins TRBV5-6 to TRBJ1-2; 9 bases are a match to TRBD1. CDR1 SGHDT and CDR2 YYEEEE come from the germline V gene. J was trimmed by 0 bases and V by 4 bases; bases with no gene match: 7. This CDR3 spans 16 amino acids. For the CDR3, the DNA is TGTGCCAGCAGCCCAGACAGGGGGAGAGCTAACTATGGCTACACCTTC. Translating gives CASSPDRGRANYGYTF.

The J gene is TRBJ1-2, the V gene TRBV2, with D uncertain. Germline assignment: CDR1 SNHLY and CDR2 FYNNEI. This CDR3 region has 13 residues. V lost 3 bases to trimming and J lost 2 bases, with 7 bases between them. CDR3 nucleotides: TGTGCCAGCAGTGACTTGGTGAACTATGGCTACACCTTC. It encodes CASSDLVNYGYTF.

The V and J genes are TRBV2 and TRBJ1-1; 7 bases agree with TRBD1. The CDR3 is 13 residues long. The germline V gene has CDR1 SNHLY and CDR2 FYNNEI. Trimming at V came to 8 bases and at J to 6 bases, leaving 9 bases not matched to a gene. CDR3 bases: TGTGCCAGCTTAGAGGGCAGGGGGGCTGAAGCTTTCTTT. It yields the protein CASLEGRGAEAFF.

V is TRBV7-6 and J is TRBJ2-3, with D possibly being TRBD2 (5 bases). The CDR3 sequence is 12 residues long. CDR1 is SGHVS, CDR2 FNYEAQ, per germline. V was shortened by 3 bases and J by 6 bases, with 7 bases between the two germline ends. The CDR3 protein is CASSFGLDTQYF. DNA of the CDR3: TGTGCCAGCAGCTTCGGACTCGATACGCAGTATTTT.

The rearrangement joins TRBV6-1 to TRBJ1-5, with D unclear. The CDR3 contains 14 residues. Germline V gives CDR1 MNHNS, CDR2 SASEGT. The germline V and J ends were trimmed by 5 bases and 2 bases, with 10 bases remaining between them. This CDR3 is CASSRPGGNQPQHF. The CDR3 DNA is TGTGCCAGCAGTCGACCTGGGGGCAATCAGCCCCAGCATTTT.

The J gene is TRBJ1-5, the V gene TRBV15; D possibly corresponds to TRBD1 (6 bases). The CDR3 extends over 17 amino acids. The V end lost 0 bases, the J end lost 2 bases, and 14 bases lay between the germline ends. CDR1 is LNHNV and CDR2 is YYDKDF in the germline V gene (reference sequence). The CDR3 coding sequence is TGTGCCACCAGCAGAGATTTCGCGGGGGCTGGCAATCAGCCCCAGCATTTT. Encoded protein: CATSRDFAGAGNQPQHF.

The chain combines TRBV18 with TRBJ1-1; no clear D gene. Looked up from germline, CDR1 is KGHSH and CDR2 is LQKENI. The CDR3 length is 15 residues. Trimming stripped 2 bases from V and 0 bases from J, with 10 bases between. The CDR3 region has the DNA TGTGCCAGCTCACCAGGGGAGTGGATGAACACTGAAGCTTTCTTT. It specifies CASSPGEWMNTEAFF.

The chain links TRBV4-1 to TRBJ2-7, with D possibly being TRBD1 or TRBD2 (5 bases each). The CDR3 is 15 amino acids. CDR1 is MGHRA and CDR2 is YSYEKL in the germline V gene. V was clipped by 4 bases and J by 5 bases, with 18 bases between them. CDR3 nucleotide sequence: TGCGCCAGCAGCCTGCTGAGGGGAGCGAGAAACGAGCAGTACTTC. Translated, it gives CASSLLRGARNEQYF.

Remarks on this clone: This sequence may be a read error, since a much larger clone differs from it by one base. The chain links TRBV28 to TRBJ2-5; possible D gene TRBD2, 6 bases. Judging by the DNA end, TRBJ2-7 fits better; the J call may be wrong. The CDR3 sequence is 11 residues long. CDR1 MDHEN and CDR2 SYDVKM come from the germline V gene. CDR3 sequence: CASSGSYEQYF. Written as DNA, the CDR3 is TGTGCCAGCAGCGGGAGCTACGAGCAGTACTTC.

This clone was seen more than once but under ten times. The chain carries TRBV18 and TRBJ2-7; TRBD1 matches at 9 bases. This CDR3 spans 13 amino acids. Germline-derived CDR1 and CDR2 are KGHSH and LQKENI. Trimming took 10 bases from V and 1 from J; bases not matched to a gene: 5. The CDR3 DNA reads TGTGCCACCTCCGGGACAGGGTCCTACGAGCAGTACTTC. Residues: CATSGTGSYEQYF.

The J gene is TRBJ2-3, the V gene TRBV2, with a weak D call TRBD2 (6 bases). Germline V gives CDR1 SNHLY, CDR2 FYNNEI. The CDR3 totals 15 residues. Trimming took off 6 bases at V and 0 bases at J, with 13 bases between the two ends. The CDR3 here is CASRPGTGSTDTQYF. In nucleotides, the CDR3 is TGTGCCAGCAGGCCCGGGACTGGGAGCACAGATACGCAGTATTTT.

The chain is built from TRBV18 and TRBJ2-5, with TRBD1 as a possible D gene (6 bases). The CDR3 length is 14 residues. CDR1 is KGHSH, CDR2 LQKENI, per germline. The V end lost 6 bases, the J end lost 2 bases, and 13 bases lay between the germline ends. CDR3 DNA: TGTGCCAGCTCGGTCGGGACAACTCAAGAGACCCAGTACTTC. Protein sequence: CASSVGTTQETQYF.

The chain recombines TRBV5-5 with TRBJ1-1; 9 bases fit TRBD1. V gave up 4 bases and J gave up 1 base; unmatched junction bases: 8. Germline V gene data show CDR1 as SGHKS and CDR2 as YYEKEE (reference sequence). The length of the CDR3 is 16 residues. This CDR3 reads CASSGGQGGGNTEAFF. The DNA of the CDR3 is TGTGCCAGCAGCGGGGGACAGGGCGGTGGGAACACTGAAGCTTTCTTT.

This chain connects TRBV18 to TRBJ2-5; 8 positions match TRBD1. CDR1 KGHSH and CDR2 LQKENI come from the germline V gene. CDR3 length equals 14 residues. V trimming: 1 base; J trimming: 5 bases; junction bases outside the gene matches: 3. CDR3 coding DNA: TGTGCCAGCTCACCACTAACAGGGGGTGAGACCCAGTACTTC. It yields the protein CASSPLTGGETQYF. The variable domain in full, completed from reference TRBV18 and TRBJ2-5, reads NAGVMQNPRHLVRRRGQEARLRCSPMKGHSHVYWYRQLPEEGLKFMVYLQKENIIDESGMPKERFSAEFPKEGPSILRIQQVVRGDSAAYFCASSPLTGGETQYFGPGTRLLVL.

This clone was recorded many times. The rearrangement links TRBV5-6 to TRBJ2-4; D is undetermined. The germline V gene encodes CDR1 SGHDT and CDR2 YYEEEE. This CDR3 is 14 amino acids long. V was shortened by 1 base and J by 8 bases, with 13 bases between the two germline ends. The CDR3 here is CASSLLSGMDIQYF. The CDR3 coding sequence is TGTGCCAGCAGCTTGTTGTCAGGAATGGACATTCAGTACTTC.

CDR3 DNA sequence: TGTGCCAGCAGTTCCCAGGCAAACACCATATATTTT. Its protein product is CASSSQANTIYF. This chain joins TRBV28 and TRBJ1-3, with D unresolved. Between the trimmed V and J ends, which lost 4 bases and 6 bases, there was a span of 7 bases. This CDR3 is built from 12 residues. Germline CDR1 is MDHEN and CDR2 is SYDVKM.

J is TRBJ1-1 and V is TRBV27; TRBD1 might be the D (6 bases). Trimming shortened V by 2 bases and J by 4 bases, and 11 bases separated the two germline ends. The CDR3 is made up of 14 amino acids. CDR1 MNHEY and CDR2 SMNVEV come from the germline V gene (reference sequence). CDR3 amino acids: CASSLGGPSTEAFF. The CDR3 coding sequence is TGTGCCAGCAGTTTAGGGGGGCCTAGCACTGAAGCTTTCTTT.

The V and J genes are TRBV7-2 and TRBJ1-6; 8 bases agree with TRBD1. CDR1 SGHTA and CDR2 FQGNSA come from the germline V gene. The CDR3 covers 15 residues. V lost 2 bases and J lost 8; bases outside the gene matches: 5. CDR3 nucleotide sequence: TGTGCCAGCAGCTTAACTTCGGACAGGGATTCACCCCTCCACTTT. This codes for CASSLTSDRDSPLHF.

The chain carries TRBV28 and TRBJ1-6; 8 bases map to TRBD1. The V gene's germline CDR1 is MDHEN and CDR2 SYDVKM. This CDR3 spans 15 amino acids. With 6 bases clipped from V and 7 bases from J, the junction kept 8 bases outside the gene matches. This CDR3 reads CASSRDRPGNSPLHF. CDR3 nucleotide sequence: TGTGCCAGCAGCCGGGACAGGCCGGGAAATTCACCCCTCCACTTT.